The entry that follows covers one T cell receptor beta chain sequence. Its antigen is not known. These data originate in a study of vaccination and CD4 T cells after COVID-19. Background on the study: Post-vaccination specimens were collected at a median of roughly 69 days following dose two (range 14 to 241). Study findings and constraints: Median SARS-CoV-2-reactive clonotypes rose from 21 to 38, not significantly.

The Oncomine TCR Beta short-read assay was what sequenced the DNA obtained from cultured CD4+ T cells. TCRdb re-analysed the PCR reads in MiXCR, keeping a single row per CDR3 protein. Of approximately 7,600 distinct CDR3 sequences in the sample, less than 85% were seen once. Treatment specified: roughly 11-day PBMC culture with coronavirus spike peptide pools or control peptides (ViraFEST assay). This CDR3 has 15 amino acids. Per germline, CDR1 DFQATT and CDR2 SNEGSKA (reference sequence). Trimming removed 0 bases at V and 9 bases at J, with 15 bases between. The chain combines TRBV20-1 with TRBJ1-6; D ambiguous. The sequence was obtained from a human donor who had recovered from COVID-19. The sequenced sample consisted of CD4+ T cells from blood, cultured in vitro. CDR3 in DNA: TGCAGTGCTAGAGAGGCGGCCAGGTCGGGTTCACCCCTCCACTTT. It yields the protein CSAREAARSGSPLHF.